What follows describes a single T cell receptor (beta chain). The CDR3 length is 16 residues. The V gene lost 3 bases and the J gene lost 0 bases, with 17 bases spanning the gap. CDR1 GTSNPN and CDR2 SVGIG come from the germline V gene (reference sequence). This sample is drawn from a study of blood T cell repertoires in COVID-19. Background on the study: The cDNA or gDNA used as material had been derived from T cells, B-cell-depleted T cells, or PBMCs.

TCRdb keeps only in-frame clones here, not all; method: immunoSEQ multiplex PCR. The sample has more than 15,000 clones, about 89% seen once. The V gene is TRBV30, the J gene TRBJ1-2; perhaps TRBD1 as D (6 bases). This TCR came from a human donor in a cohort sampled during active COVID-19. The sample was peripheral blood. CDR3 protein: CAWRGGAQQTNYGYTF. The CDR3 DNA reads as TGTGCCTGGAGAGGGGGGGCACAGCAAACTAACTATGGCTACACCTTC.